These 8 T cell receptor beta chains were sequenced from one sample in a study of T cells expressing NK-cell markers. TCRdb re-called the 5' RACE reads, yielding one record per CDR3 amino acid sequence without DNA. The ten most abundant clones cover under 4.5% of a sample with 500,000 to 700,000 distinct CDR3 sequences. Sample: blood T cells: a sorted CD56 or NKG2C T cell subset, CD4+ or CD8+ T cells, or bulk PBMC T cells (not recorded which). The receptor source for this set is a man between 18 and 35 years old in good health.

The chain combines TRBV10-1 with TRBJ2-3. CDR1 is WNHNN, CDR2 SYGVQD, per germline (reference sequence). The CDR3 is made up of 13 amino acids. The CDR3 reads CASSQGFGDTQYF.

The V and J genes are TRBV5-1 and TRBJ1-1; TCRdb's D gene call, TRBD1, goes unchecked for lack of DNA. Germline V lookup: CDR1 SGHRS, CDR2 YFSETQ. This CDR3 is 15 amino acids long. CDR3 residues: CASSKGQGAETEAFF.

The V call is TRBV5-5, the J call TRBJ2-6; the D call from TCRdb, TRBD1, cannot be confirmed without DNA. Germline-derived CDR1 and CDR2 are SGHKS and YYEKEE (reference sequence). CDR3 size: 18 residues. The CDR3 spells CASRKSIGTTSGANVLTF.

The V gene is TRBV29-1, the J gene TRBJ2-6; lacking DNA, the TRBD1 call made by TCRdb goes unchecked. The CDR3 loop spans 17 amino acids. Per the germline V gene, CDR1 is SQVTM and CDR2 is ANQGSEA. The CDR3 loop reads CSVEWTGSDSGANVLTF.

Here the CDR3 reads CASSVSGSGDTQYF. The rearrangement joins TRBV9 to TRBJ2-3; as DNA is missing, the TRBD2 call by TCRdb cannot be tested. The V gene's germline CDR1 is SGDLS and CDR2 YYNGEE. The CDR3 sequence is 14 residues long.

This chain connects TRBV4-3 to TRBJ1-2; the D call from TCRdb, TRBD1, cannot be confirmed without DNA. The CDR3 runs 13 residues. CDR1 LGHNA and CDR2 YSLEER come from the germline V gene. The CDR3 reads CASSQEGGYGYTF.

The CDR3 reads CSARVPGTGGSHSNQPQHF. The V and J genes are TRBV20-1 and TRBJ1-5; TCRdb proposes TRBD1, but this gene call is untestable without DNA. The CDR3 runs to 19 residues. The germline CDR1 and CDR2 sequences are DFQATT and SNEGSKA (reference sequence).

The genes are TRBV30 and TRBJ1-1; as DNA is missing, the TRBD1 call by TCRdb cannot be tested. This CDR3 region has 13 residues. Germline lookup yields CDR1 GTSNPN and CDR2 SVGIG (reference sequence). The CDR3 reads CAWSVTWGAEAFF.